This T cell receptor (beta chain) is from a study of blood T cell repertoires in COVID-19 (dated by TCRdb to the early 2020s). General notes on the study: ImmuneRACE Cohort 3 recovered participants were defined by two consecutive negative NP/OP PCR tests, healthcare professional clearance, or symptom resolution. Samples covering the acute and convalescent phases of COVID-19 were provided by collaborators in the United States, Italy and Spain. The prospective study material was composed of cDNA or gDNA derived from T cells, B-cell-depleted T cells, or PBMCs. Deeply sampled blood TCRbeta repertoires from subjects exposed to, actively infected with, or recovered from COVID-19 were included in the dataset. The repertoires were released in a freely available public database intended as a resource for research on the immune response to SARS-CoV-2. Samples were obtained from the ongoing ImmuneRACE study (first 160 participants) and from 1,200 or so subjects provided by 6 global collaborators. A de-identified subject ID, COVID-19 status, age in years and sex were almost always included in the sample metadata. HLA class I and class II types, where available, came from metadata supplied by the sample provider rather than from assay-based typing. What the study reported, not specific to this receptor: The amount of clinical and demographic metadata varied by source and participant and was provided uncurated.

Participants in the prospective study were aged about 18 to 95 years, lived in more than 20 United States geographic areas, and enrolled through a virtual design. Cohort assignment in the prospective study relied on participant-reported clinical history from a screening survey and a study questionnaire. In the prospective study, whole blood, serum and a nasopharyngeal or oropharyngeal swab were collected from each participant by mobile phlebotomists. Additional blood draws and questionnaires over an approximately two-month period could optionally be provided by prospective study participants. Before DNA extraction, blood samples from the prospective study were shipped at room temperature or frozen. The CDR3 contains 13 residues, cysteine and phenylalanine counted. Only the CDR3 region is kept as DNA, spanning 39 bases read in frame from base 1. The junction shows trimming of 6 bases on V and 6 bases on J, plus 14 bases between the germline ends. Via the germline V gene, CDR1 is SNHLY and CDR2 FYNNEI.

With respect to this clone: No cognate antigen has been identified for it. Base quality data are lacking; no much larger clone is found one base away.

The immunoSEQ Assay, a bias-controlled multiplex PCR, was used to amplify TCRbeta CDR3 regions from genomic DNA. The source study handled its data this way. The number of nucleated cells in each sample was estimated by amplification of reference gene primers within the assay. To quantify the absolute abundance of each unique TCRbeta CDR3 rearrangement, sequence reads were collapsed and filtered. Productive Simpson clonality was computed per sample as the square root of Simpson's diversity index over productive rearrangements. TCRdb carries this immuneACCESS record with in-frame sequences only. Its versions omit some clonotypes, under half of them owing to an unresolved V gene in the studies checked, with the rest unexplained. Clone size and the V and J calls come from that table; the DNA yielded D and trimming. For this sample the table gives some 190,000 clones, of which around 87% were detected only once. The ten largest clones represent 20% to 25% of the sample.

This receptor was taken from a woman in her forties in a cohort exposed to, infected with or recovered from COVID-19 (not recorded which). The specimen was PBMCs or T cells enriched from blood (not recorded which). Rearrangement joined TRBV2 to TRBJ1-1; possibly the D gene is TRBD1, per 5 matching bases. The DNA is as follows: TGTGCCAGCAGCCCCTACAGGATCTCTGAAGCTTTCTTT. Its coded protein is CASSPYRISEAFF.